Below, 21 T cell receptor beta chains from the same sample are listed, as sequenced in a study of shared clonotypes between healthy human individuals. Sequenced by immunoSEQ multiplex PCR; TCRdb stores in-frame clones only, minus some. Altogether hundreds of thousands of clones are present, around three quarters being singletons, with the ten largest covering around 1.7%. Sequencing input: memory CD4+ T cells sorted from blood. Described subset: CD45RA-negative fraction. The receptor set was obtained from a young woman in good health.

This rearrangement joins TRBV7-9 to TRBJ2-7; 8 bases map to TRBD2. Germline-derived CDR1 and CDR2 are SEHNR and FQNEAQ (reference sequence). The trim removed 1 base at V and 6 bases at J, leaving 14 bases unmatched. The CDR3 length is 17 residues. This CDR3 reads CASSLGRAGAGVREQYF. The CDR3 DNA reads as TGTGCCAGCAGCTTAGGACGAGCTGGAGCGGGAGTACGCGAGCAGTACTTC.

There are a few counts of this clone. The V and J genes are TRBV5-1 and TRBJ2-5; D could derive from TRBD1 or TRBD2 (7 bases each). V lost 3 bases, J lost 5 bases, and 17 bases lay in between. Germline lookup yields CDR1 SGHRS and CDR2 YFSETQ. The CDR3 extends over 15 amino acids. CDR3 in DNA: TGCGCCAGCAGCTCCCAGGGGGAGGGTGAGGAGACCCAGTACTTC. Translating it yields CASSSQGEGEETQYF.

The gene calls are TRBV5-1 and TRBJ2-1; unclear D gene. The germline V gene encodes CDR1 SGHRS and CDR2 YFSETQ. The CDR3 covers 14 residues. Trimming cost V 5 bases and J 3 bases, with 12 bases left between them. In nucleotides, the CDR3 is TGCGCCAGCAGTTCCGGGTCCCACTACAATGAGCAGTTCTTC. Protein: CASSSGSHYNEQFF.

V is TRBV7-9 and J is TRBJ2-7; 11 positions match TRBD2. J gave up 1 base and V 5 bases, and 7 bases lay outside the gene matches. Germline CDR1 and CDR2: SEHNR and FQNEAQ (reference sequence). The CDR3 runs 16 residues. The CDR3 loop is CASSTTSGRISYEQYF. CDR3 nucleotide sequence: TGTGCCAGCAGCACCACTAGCGGGAGAATATCCTACGAGCAGTACTTC.

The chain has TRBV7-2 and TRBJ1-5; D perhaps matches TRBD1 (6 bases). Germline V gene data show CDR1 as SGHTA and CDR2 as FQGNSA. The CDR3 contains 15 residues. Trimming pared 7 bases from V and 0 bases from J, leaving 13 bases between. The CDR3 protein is CASTLQQGSNQPQHF. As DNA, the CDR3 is TGTGCCAGCACTCTGCAACAGGGTAGCAATCAGCCCCAGCATTTT.

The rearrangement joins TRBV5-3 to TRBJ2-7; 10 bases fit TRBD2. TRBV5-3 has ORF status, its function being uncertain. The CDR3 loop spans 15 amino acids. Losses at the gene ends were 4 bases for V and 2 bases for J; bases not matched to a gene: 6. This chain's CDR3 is CARSVSGREAYEQYF. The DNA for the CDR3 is TGTGCCAGAAGCGTAAGCGGGAGGGAGGCCTACGAGCAGTACTTC.

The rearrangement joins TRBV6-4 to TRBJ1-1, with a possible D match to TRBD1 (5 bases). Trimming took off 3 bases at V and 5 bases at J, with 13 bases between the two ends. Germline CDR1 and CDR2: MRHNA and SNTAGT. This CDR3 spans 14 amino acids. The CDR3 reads CASSETQGRTEAFF. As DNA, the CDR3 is TGTGCCAGCAGTGAAACTCAGGGAAGAACTGAAGCTTTCTTT.

CDR3 residues: CASSGPLSDTQYF. The CDR3 DNA is TGTGCCAGCAGTGGACCGCTTAGTGATACGCAGTATTTT. J is TRBJ2-3 and V is TRBV2, with D unclear. The V end was cut by 4 bases, the J end by 6 bases, with 11 bases between. This CDR3 spans 13 amino acids. In germline, CDR1 is SNHLY, CDR2 FYNNEI.

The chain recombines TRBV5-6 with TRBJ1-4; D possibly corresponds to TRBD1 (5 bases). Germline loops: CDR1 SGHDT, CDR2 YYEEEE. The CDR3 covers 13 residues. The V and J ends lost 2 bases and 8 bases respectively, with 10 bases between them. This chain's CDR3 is CASSLDEGEKLFF. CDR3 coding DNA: TGTGCCAGCAGCTTAGACGAGGGGGAAAAACTGTTTTTT.

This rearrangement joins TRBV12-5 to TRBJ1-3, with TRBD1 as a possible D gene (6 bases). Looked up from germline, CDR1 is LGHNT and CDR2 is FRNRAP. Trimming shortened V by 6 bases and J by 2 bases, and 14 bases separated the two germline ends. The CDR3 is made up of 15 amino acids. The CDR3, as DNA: TGTGCTAGTGGCCCGGACAGCTGGGCTGGAAACACCATATATTTT. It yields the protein CASGPDSWAGNTIYF.

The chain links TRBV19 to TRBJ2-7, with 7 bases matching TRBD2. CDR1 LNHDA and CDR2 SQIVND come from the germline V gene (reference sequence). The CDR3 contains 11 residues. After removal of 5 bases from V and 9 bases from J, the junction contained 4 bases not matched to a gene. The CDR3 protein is CASSSREAQYF. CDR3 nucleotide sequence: TGTGCCAGTAGTTCCCGGGAGGCGCAGTACTTC.

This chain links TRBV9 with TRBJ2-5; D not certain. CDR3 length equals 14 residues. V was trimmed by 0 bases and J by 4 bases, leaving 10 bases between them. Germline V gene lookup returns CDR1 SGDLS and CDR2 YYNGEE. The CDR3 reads CASSVGPIGETQYF. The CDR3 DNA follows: TGTGCCAGCAGCGTAGGGCCGATCGGAGAGACCCAGTACTTC.

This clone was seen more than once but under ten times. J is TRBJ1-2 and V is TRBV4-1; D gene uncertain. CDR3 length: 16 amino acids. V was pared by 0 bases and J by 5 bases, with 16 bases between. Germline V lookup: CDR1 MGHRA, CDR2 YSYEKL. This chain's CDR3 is CASSQELIAIRYGYTF. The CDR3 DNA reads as TGCGCCAGCAGCCAAGAACTAATAGCTATCAGATATGGCTACACCTTC.

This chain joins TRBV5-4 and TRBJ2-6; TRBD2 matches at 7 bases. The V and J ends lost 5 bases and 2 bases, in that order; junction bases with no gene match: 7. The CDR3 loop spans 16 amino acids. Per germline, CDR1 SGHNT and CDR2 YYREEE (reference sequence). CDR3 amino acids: CASRTGSGTGANVLTF. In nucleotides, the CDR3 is TGTGCCAGCAGGACCGGAAGCGGGACTGGGGCCAACGTCCTGACTTTC.

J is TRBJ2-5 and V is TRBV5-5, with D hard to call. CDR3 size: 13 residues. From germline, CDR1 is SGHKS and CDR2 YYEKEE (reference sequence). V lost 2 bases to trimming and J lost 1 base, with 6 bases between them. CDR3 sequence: CASSLQSQETQYF. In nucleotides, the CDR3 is TGTGCCAGCAGCTTACAGAGCCAAGAGACCCAGTACTTC.

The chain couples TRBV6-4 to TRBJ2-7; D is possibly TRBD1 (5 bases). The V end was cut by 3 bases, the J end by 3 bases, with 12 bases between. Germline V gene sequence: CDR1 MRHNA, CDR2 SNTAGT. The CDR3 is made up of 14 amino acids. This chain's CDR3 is CASSDKDKDYEQYF. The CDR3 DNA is TGTGCCAGCAGTGATAAGGACAAAGACTACGAGCAGTACTTC.

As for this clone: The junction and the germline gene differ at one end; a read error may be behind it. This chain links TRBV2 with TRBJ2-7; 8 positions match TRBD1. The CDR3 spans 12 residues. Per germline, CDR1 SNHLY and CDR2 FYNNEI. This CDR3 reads CASSLIGTGANF. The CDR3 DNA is TGTGCCAGCAGCCTTATAGGGACAGGAGCCAACTTC.

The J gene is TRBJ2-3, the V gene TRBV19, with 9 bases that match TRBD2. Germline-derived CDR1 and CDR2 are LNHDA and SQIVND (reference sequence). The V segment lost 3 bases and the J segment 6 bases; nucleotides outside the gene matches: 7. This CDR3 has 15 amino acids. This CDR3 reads CASSMIAGEPDTQYF. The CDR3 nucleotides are TGTGCCAGTAGTATGATAGCGGGAGAGCCCGATACGCAGTATTTT.

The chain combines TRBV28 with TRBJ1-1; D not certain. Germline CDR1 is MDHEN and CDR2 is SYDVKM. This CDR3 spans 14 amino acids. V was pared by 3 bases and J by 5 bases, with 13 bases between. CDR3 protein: CASSLIIPGTEAFF. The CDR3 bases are TGTGCCAGCAGTTTGATAATTCCGGGAACTGAAGCTTTCTTT.

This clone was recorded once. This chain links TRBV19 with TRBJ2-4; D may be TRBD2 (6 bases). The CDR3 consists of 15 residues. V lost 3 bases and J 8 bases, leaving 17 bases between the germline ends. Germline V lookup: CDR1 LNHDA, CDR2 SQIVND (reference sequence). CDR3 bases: TGTGCCAGTAGTATCCCCGGGGGAGCGAGGGACATTCAGTACTTC. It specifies CASSIPGGARDIQYF. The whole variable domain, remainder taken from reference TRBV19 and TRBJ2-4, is DGGITQSPKYLFRKEGQNVTLSCEQNLNHDAMYWYRQDPGQGLRLIYYSQIVNDFQKGDIAEGYSVSREKKESFPLTVTSAQKNPTAFYLCASSIPGGARDIQYFGAGTRLSVL.

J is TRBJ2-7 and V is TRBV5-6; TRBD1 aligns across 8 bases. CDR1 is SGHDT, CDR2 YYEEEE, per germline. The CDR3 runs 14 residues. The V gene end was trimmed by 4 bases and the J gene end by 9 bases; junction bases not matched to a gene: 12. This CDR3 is CASSAPGQVTRQYF. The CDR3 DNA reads TGTGCCAGCAGCGCTCCGGGACAGGTTACGAGGCAGTACTTC.